This T cell receptor beta chain emerged from a study of regulatory T cells in long-lasting Graves disease (dated by TCRdb to the early 2020s). Study-level background: Antithyroid drugs had been taken for less than 3 months by newly diagnosed Graves' disease patients. Persistent Graves' disease patients were compared with newly diagnosed Graves' disease patients by peripheral blood TCR sequencing and RNA sequencing. The study was conducted in China and was registered as a clinical trial. TCR sequencing covered around 13 persistent and about 20 newly diagnosed Graves' disease patients, some 35 samples in total. The paper as a whole reports these results and caveats: Compared with newly diagnosed patients, persistent Graves' disease patients had lower TCR Shannon entropy and fewer highly expanded clones, which suggests clonal expansion. The authors acknowledged the small sample size as a limitation that may reduce accuracy. Sequencing and analysis were restricted to the TCR beta chain. Because the primary lesion, thyroid tissue, could not be accessed, the study looked at peripheral blood alone. TRBV28, TRBJ1-2 and TRBJ2-5 were preferentially used in persistent disease, while TRBV20-1 and TRBJ2-1 were favored in newly diagnosed disease. Patients with persistent disease shared more public clonotypes (about 2,500) than newly diagnosed patients did (around 980).

The time point label corresponds to: newly diagnosed GD, antithyroid drugs for less than 3 months. For both TCR sequencing and RNA sequencing, RNA was extracted from PBMCs using TRIzol. Graves' disease was diagnosed according to American Thyroid Association guidelines. Recruitment of patients was carried out at an endocrinology department in Xi'an, China. Each patient gave about 10 milliliters of peripheral blood, collected in an EDTA anticoagulant tube. Ficoll Paque Plus density gradient separation was used to isolate PBMCs, and no further T cell sorting was done. An Agilent 2100 Bioanalyzer and agarose gel were used to check RNA quality, and a NanoDrop 2000 was used to measure RNA concentration. Library prep was done by multiplex PCR. Data came from an Illumina HiSeq 4000. TCR beta libraries were built with iRepertoire HTBI primers and Arm-PCR amplification of CDR3 regions. Before sequencing, the PCR products underwent gel purification. Regarding the original processing steps: Gene usage analysis of CDR3 amino acid clonotypes used the 62 TRBV and 11 to 15 TRBJ segments found across samples. COPE and FqMerger were used to merge the filtered high-quality paired reads into contigs. Contigs were aligned with BLAST to IMGT TRBV, TRBD and TRBJ reference genes, and CDR3 was defined per IMGT. Any clonotype with a frequency above 0.1% was counted as a highly expanded clone. Shannon entropy served as the measure of repertoire diversity, while the Gini coefficient captured V-J evenness. Clonotypes shared by more than one individual were considered public. The raw public reads went through TCRdb reprocessing: fastp at Q25, MiXCR clone calling, in-frame beta chains kept. Every CDR3 protein is listed once, alongside the most common genes and DNA of its rows. The V and J calls come from TCRdb's annotation, not from the publication. The sample profile shows about 620,000 distinct CDR3 sequences; approximately 15% of them were found once. The ten top clones hold under 20% of the sample.

At the junction V is shortened by 5 bases and J by 5 bases; bases outside the gene matches: 10. Taken from cysteine to phenylalanine, the CDR3 has 16 residues. This entry keeps only the CDR3 DNA: 48 bases, framed from base 1. From a lookup of the germline V gene, CDR1 and CDR2 are KGHDR and SFDVKD. To note about this clonotype: The antigen this receptor binds is unknown. Base qualities are not recorded, but no much larger clone differs from it by a single base.

These data also featured in a second study, about T cells in Graves' hyperthyroidism and ophthalmopathy. The second study, in turn, reports: Stable Graves' hyperthyroidism was defined as the absence of progression to ophthalmopathy over 18 months of follow-up. Hyperthyroidism patients were newly diagnosed, with disease duration under 2 months, and aged 18 to 65 years. Any patient with an uncontrolled infection, another autoimmune disease, pregnancy or lactation was excluded. Clinical symptoms, serum thyroxine and TRAb, thyroid ultrasound, and orbital computed tomography formed the basis for the diagnoses. For the first round of RT-PCR on the TCR CDR3, the HTBI primer set was used together with the Qiagen OneStep RT-PCR kit. Most expanded thyroid clonotypes (frequency above 0.001) were also detected in blood, a finding suggesting that blood repertoires may reflect thyroid immune responses. In cross-validation, a model built on a 13 V-J signature told ophthalmopathy apart from stable hyperthyroidism with 87.88% sensitivity and about 81% specificity, and in testing the same model reached 80%/75%. In validation, the model predicted progression to ophthalmopathy a median of 6.5 months before onset, with 70% to 71% sensitivity and roughly 77% specificity. To identify distinguishing TCR V-J signatures, a discovery cohort of roughly 100 patients was used, comprising 43 with Graves' ophthalmopathy and around 57 with stable Graves' hyperthyroidism. Prospective prediction of ophthalmopathy was tested in an independent validation cohort consisting of 18 hyperthyroidism patients and around 17 patients who later progressed to ophthalmopathy. The 85 to 100 discovery patients were divided at random into training and test sets in a 7:3 ratio. In addition, the study compared T-cell repertoires in thyroid tissue and in blood from six Graves' hyperthyroidism patients. After blood sampling, hyperthyroidism patients were treated with methimazole at a starting dose of 30 mg daily, and ophthalmopathy patients were treated with high-dose intravenous methylprednisolone. Libraries were constructed in a second round of multiplex PCR, after which size selection and purification were carried out. Paired-end sequencing of the libraries was performed with 100 bp reads on an Illumina HiSeq2000. Raw data were processed with SOAPnuke, discarding reads with adapters, uncalled bases, mean Phred below 15, or no exact constant-primer or identifier match. High-quality paired reads were merged with COPE v1.2.5, and unique nucleotide sequences were defined as clonotypes. MiTCR v1.1 was used to align the clonotypes against IMGT TRBV, TRBD and TRBJ reference segments. Analysis was restricted to V-J combinations with a frequency above 0.0001, which covered 98% to 99.2% of repertoires. A TCS score was defined as the ratio of F50 (clonal expansion) to E x V (chaos), with BLOSUM62-based TCRdist applied between CDR3 peptides within each V-J. Welch's t-statistics and random forest reduced around 510 V-J features to about 12, which were used in a naive Bayes classifier (R e1071). No statistical method was used to fix the sample size in advance, and group allocation was not hidden from the investigators. The paper describes TCR Vbeta CDR3 sequencing of fewer than 150 peripheral blood samples, made up of 43 ophthalmopathy patients, 70 to 75 hyperthyroidism patients and around 17 progressor patients.

This material consisted of peripheral blood mononuclear cells (PBMCs), taken at new diagnosis, from a patient treated with antithyroid drugs. The sequence joins TRBV24-1 to TRBJ2-1; 8 nucleotides in the junction match TRBD2. This TCR derives from a woman aged 30 to 39 with Graves disease. Donor details come from another sample of the same person, matched by shared clones. The CDR3 region has the sequence CATSAYSGTSNNEQFF. The DNA sequence is TGTGCCACCAGTGCTTATTCCGGGACTAGTAACAATGAGCAGTTCTTC.